The rows below give T cell receptor beta chains drawn from one sample of a study of technical replicates of blood from several donors. Produced via immunoSEQ multiplex PCR; TCRdb's table is partial and in-frame only. The table records about 79,000 clones, about nine tenths of them present only once. Sequenced input: T cells isolated from PBMCs. The receptors were sampled from a human donor in good health. Some clones in this sample may be carry-over from other donors' samples. Both conserved end residues are part of each CDR3. Fields, in order: D gene, J gene, clone size, V gene, CDR3 protein, CDR3 DNA. The D gene is left open where the match is weak. Size tells how often a clone was seen (once, few, many) or the class of an expanded clone, and some rows leave it out.

d_call: NA
j_call: TRBJ2-7
clone_size: NA
v_call: TRBV7-8
cdr3_aa: CASSLAGSAAYEQYF
cdr3_nt: TGTGCCAGCAGCTTAGCAGGTAGCGCAGCCTACGAGCAGTACTTC

d_call: NA
j_call: TRBJ1-1
clone_size: once
v_call: TRBV7-3
cdr3_aa: CASSSVGNTEAFF
cdr3_nt: TGTGCCAGCAGCTCGGTTGGGAACACTGAAGCTTTCTTT

d_call: NA
j_call: TRBJ1-2
clone_size: NA
v_call: TRBV28
cdr3_aa: CASSVAGGPTNYGYTF
cdr3_nt: TGTGCCAGCAGTGTAGCCGGGGGTCCAACTAACTATGGCTACACCTTC

d_call: TRBD1
j_call: TRBJ1-1
clone_size: NA
v_call: TRBV10-3
cdr3_aa: CAISEAQGALNTEAFF
cdr3_nt: TGTGCCATCAGTGAGGCACAGGGGGCTCTGAACACTGAAGCTTTCTTT

d_call: TRBD2
j_call: TRBJ2-7
clone_size: NA
v_call: TRBV9
cdr3_aa: CASSVGLAGGLYEQYF
cdr3_nt: TGTGCCAGCAGCGTAGGGCTAGCGGGAGGCCTGTACGAGCAGTACTTC

d_call: NA
j_call: TRBJ2-3
clone_size: NA
v_call: TRBV9
cdr3_aa: CASSVEGVRDTQYF
cdr3_nt: TGTGCCAGCAGCGTAGAGGGAGTCCGGGATACGCAGTATTTT

d_call: TRBD2
j_call: TRBJ2-7
clone_size: NA
v_call: TRBV6-5
cdr3_aa: CASSPLAGVTYEQYF
cdr3_nt: TGTGCCAGCAGCCCACTAGCGGGAGTAACCTACGAGCAGTACTTC

d_call: TRBD2
j_call: TRBJ2-7
clone_size: NA
v_call: TRBV2
cdr3_aa: CASSELGEGLGEQYF
cdr3_nt: TGTGCCAGCAGTGAGCTGGGGGAGGGCCTTGGAGAGCAGTACTTC

d_call: NA
j_call: TRBJ1-1
clone_size: few
v_call: TRBV2
cdr3_aa: CASSADGGAFF
cdr3_nt: TGTGCCAGCAGTGCCGACGGGGGAGCTTTCTTT

d_call: NA
j_call: TRBJ1-5
clone_size: few
v_call: TRBV19
cdr3_aa: CASSMFGQGKGQPQHF
cdr3_nt: TGTGCCAGTAGTATGTTTGGGCAGGGGAAAGGTCAGCCCCAGCATTTT

d_call: TRBD2
j_call: TRBJ2-2
clone_size: NA
v_call: TRBV6-5
cdr3_aa: CASGPAGDTGELFF
cdr3_nt: TGTGCCAGCGGACCAGCGGGAGACACCGGGGAGCTGTTTTTT

d_call: TRBD2
j_call: TRBJ2-1
clone_size: NA
v_call: TRBV30
cdr3_aa: CAESPGLADNEQFF
cdr3_nt: TGTGCCGAATCACCGGGACTAGCGGACAATGAGCAGTTCTTC

d_call: TRBD2
j_call: TRBJ2-5
clone_size: NA
v_call: TRBV7-3
cdr3_aa: CASSVAGGLGETQYF
cdr3_nt: TGTGCCAGCAGCGTAGCGGGAGGGCTCGGGGAGACCCAGTACTTC

d_call: NA
j_call: TRBJ1-4
clone_size: NA
v_call: TRBV5-6
cdr3_aa: CASSLGGVGEKLFF
cdr3_nt: TGTGCCAGCAGCTTGGGGGGAGTTGGTGAAAAACTGTTTTTT

d_call: TRBD1
j_call: TRBJ2-3
clone_size: once
v_call: TRBV18
cdr3_aa: CASSPGTVSTDTQYF
cdr3_nt: TGTGCCAGCTCACCAGGGACAGTGAGCACAGATACGCAGTATTTT

d_call: NA
j_call: TRBJ2-7
clone_size: NA
v_call: TRBV9
cdr3_aa: CASSFNREGGSYEQYF
cdr3_nt: TGTGCCAGCAGCTTCAACAGGGAAGGAGGCTCCTACGAGCAGTACTTC

d_call: NA
j_call: TRBJ1-5
clone_size: NA
v_call: TRBV6-5
cdr3_aa: CASSPPGGREPQHF
cdr3_nt: TGTGCCAGCAGCCCCCCGGGAGGGAGGGAGCCCCAGCATTTT

d_call: TRBD2
j_call: TRBJ2-3
clone_size: NA
v_call: TRBV29-1
cdr3_aa: CSVEDWREGNTDTQYF
cdr3_nt: TGCAGCGTTGAAGATTGGCGGGAGGGAAACACAGATACGCAGTATTTT

d_call: NA
j_call: TRBJ2-7
clone_size: NA
v_call: TRBV7-2
cdr3_aa: CASSPGDEQYF
cdr3_nt: TGTGCCAGCAGCCCCGGGGACGAGCAGTACTTC

d_call: TRBD1
j_call: TRBJ2-7
clone_size: once
v_call: TRBV5-4
cdr3_aa: CASTRTGQGAWEQYF
cdr3_nt: TGTGCCAGCACCCGAACAGGACAGGGGGCTTGGGAGCAGTACTTC

d_call: TRBD2
j_call: TRBJ2-1
clone_size: NA
v_call: TRBV5-6
cdr3_aa: CASSLATSGRANEQFF
cdr3_nt: TGTGCCAGCAGCCTTGCGACTAGCGGGAGGGCCAATGAGCAGTTCTTC

d_call: NA
j_call: TRBJ2-7
clone_size: NA
v_call: TRBV11-3
cdr3_aa: CASRMVRGSYEQYF
cdr3_nt: TGTGCCAGCAGAATGGTACGGGGCTCCTACGAGCAGTACTTC

d_call: NA
j_call: TRBJ1-1
clone_size: NA
v_call: TRBV15
cdr3_aa: CATQAGGNTEAFF
cdr3_nt: TGTGCCACCCAGGCGGGGGGGAACACTGAAGCTTTCTTT

d_call: NA
j_call: TRBJ2-7
clone_size: once
v_call: TRBV6-1
cdr3_aa: CASSWDKIYEQYF
cdr3_nt: TGTGCCAGCAGTTGGGACAAGATCTACGAGCAGTACTTC

d_call: NA
j_call: TRBJ2-2
clone_size: NA
v_call: TRBV28
cdr3_aa: CASSDYTGELFF
cdr3_nt: TGTGCCAGCAGTGACTACACCGGGGAGCTGTTTTTT

d_call: NA
j_call: TRBJ1-1
clone_size: NA
v_call: TRBV5-1
cdr3_aa: CASSLALNTEAFF
cdr3_nt: TGCGCCAGCAGCTTGGCGTTGAACACTGAAGCTTTCTTT

d_call: NA
j_call: TRBJ2-4
clone_size: NA
v_call: TRBV11-3
cdr3_aa: CASSPRHPGVAKNIQYF
cdr3_nt: TGTGCCAGCAGCCCTAGACATCCGGGGGTAGCCAAAAACATTCAGTACTTC

d_call: NA
j_call: TRBJ2-7
clone_size: NA
v_call: TRBV9
cdr3_aa: CASSADQGGEQYF
cdr3_nt: TGTGCCAGCAGCGCGGACCAGGGTGGCGAGCAGTACTTC

d_call: TRBD1
j_call: TRBJ2-5
clone_size: NA
v_call: TRBV6-5
cdr3_aa: CASSSGQGETPFHF
cdr3_nt: TGTGCCAGCAGTTCGGGACAGGGAGAGACCCCGTTTCACTTC

d_call: TRBD1
j_call: TRBJ2-5
clone_size: NA
v_call: TRBV7-9
cdr3_aa: CASSLGTGEVRRETQYF
cdr3_nt: TGTGCCAGCAGCCTCGGGACAGGGGAGGTTAGAAGAGAGACCCAGTACTTC

d_call: TRBD1
j_call: TRBJ2-1
clone_size: NA
v_call: TRBV11-2
cdr3_aa: CASSPDRGSYNEQFF
cdr3_nt: TGTGCCAGCAGTCCGGACAGGGGTTCCTACAATGAGCAGTTCTTC

d_call: TRBD2
j_call: TRBJ2-3
clone_size: NA
v_call: TRBV6-4
cdr3_aa: CASIGSGRWDTQYF
cdr3_nt: TGTGCCAGCATAGGAAGCGGGAGGTGGGATACGCAGTATTTT

d_call: TRBD2
j_call: TRBJ2-7
clone_size: NA
v_call: TRBV5-1
cdr3_aa: CASSLREGPYEQYF
cdr3_nt: TGCGCCAGCAGCTTGCGGGAGGGACCCTACGAGCAGTACTTC

d_call: NA
j_call: TRBJ1-1
clone_size: NA
v_call: TRBV6-5
cdr3_aa: CASSLSATANTEAFF
cdr3_nt: TGTGCCAGCAGCCTTTCCGCGACAGCTAACACTGAAGCTTTCTTT

d_call: TRBD1
j_call: TRBJ2-5
clone_size: NA
v_call: TRBV4-1
cdr3_aa: CASSQEQGLQETQYF
cdr3_nt: TGCGCCAGCAGCCAAGAACAGGGGCTCCAAGAGACCCAGTACTTC

d_call: TRBD1
j_call: TRBJ2-5
clone_size: NA
v_call: TRBV27
cdr3_aa: CASKGQGAVRTQYF
cdr3_nt: TGTGCCAGCAAGGGACAGGGGGCCGTTCGGACCCAGTACTTC

d_call: NA
j_call: TRBJ1-5
clone_size: NA
v_call: TRBV7-2
cdr3_aa: CASSLALSQPQHF
cdr3_nt: TGTGCCAGCAGCTTAGCCCTTAGTCAGCCCCAGCATTTT

d_call: NA
j_call: TRBJ2-3
clone_size: NA
v_call: TRBV4-1
cdr3_aa: CASSTYSWTQYF
cdr3_nt: TGCGCCAGCAGCACCTATTCTTGGACGCAGTATTTT

d_call: TRBD1
j_call: TRBJ1-5
clone_size: NA
v_call: TRBV28
cdr3_aa: CASSYPLDSGTGNQPQHF
cdr3_nt: TGTGCCAGCAGTTACCCCCTCGACTCGGGGACAGGGAATCAGCCCCAGCATTTT

d_call: TRBD1
j_call: TRBJ2-7
clone_size: NA
v_call: TRBV18
cdr3_aa: CASSPPYGTGNEQYF
cdr3_nt: TGTGCCAGCTCACCACCATATGGGACAGGGAACGAGCAGTACTTC

d_call: NA
j_call: TRBJ1-2
clone_size: NA
v_call: TRBV9
cdr3_aa: CASSVSGDYGYTF
cdr3_nt: TGTGCCAGCAGCGTTTCAGGGGACTATGGCTACACCTTC

d_call: NA
j_call: TRBJ2-2
clone_size: once
v_call: TRBV7-9
cdr3_aa: CASSYRVVIGGGELFF
cdr3_nt: TGTGCCAGCAGCTACAGGGTAGTGATTGGTGGCGGGGAGCTGTTTTTT

d_call: NA
j_call: TRBJ1-2
clone_size: NA
v_call: TRBV6-6
cdr3_aa: CASSHDGYTF
cdr3_nt: TGTGCCAGCAGTCATGATGGCTACACCTTC

d_call: NA
j_call: TRBJ2-7
clone_size: NA
v_call: TRBV25-1
cdr3_aa: CASAWSYEQYF
cdr3_nt: TGTGCCAGCGCGTGGAGCTACGAGCAGTACTTC

d_call: TRBD1
j_call: TRBJ1-2
clone_size: NA
v_call: TRBV5-5
cdr3_aa: CASSWTGDEGYTF
cdr3_nt: TGTGCCAGCAGCTGGACAGGGGATGAGGGCTACACCTTC

d_call: NA
j_call: TRBJ2-1
clone_size: NA
v_call: TRBV13
cdr3_aa: CASSLAGLYYNEQFF
cdr3_nt: TGTGCCAGCAGCTTAGCGGGACTTTACTACAATGAGCAGTTCTTC

d_call: TRBD1
j_call: TRBJ2-7
clone_size: NA
v_call: TRBV2
cdr3_aa: CASFPDRTSYEQYF
cdr3_nt: TGTGCCAGCTTTCCGGACAGGACCTCCTACGAGCAGTACTTC

d_call: TRBD1
j_call: TRBJ1-1
clone_size: NA
v_call: TRBV29-1
cdr3_aa: CSANRGNLVTEAFF
cdr3_nt: TGCAGCGCAAACAGGGGGAACCTCGTCACTGAAGCTTTCTTT

d_call: TRBD2
j_call: TRBJ2-3
clone_size: NA
v_call: TRBV19
cdr3_aa: CASSIATSGHTDTQYF
cdr3_nt: TGTGCCAGTAGTATAGCTACTAGCGGGCACACAGATACGCAGTATTTT

d_call: NA
j_call: TRBJ2-1
clone_size: NA
v_call: TRBV20-1
cdr3_aa: CSAGTYEQFF
cdr3_nt: TGCAGTGCTGGGACTTATGAGCAGTTCTTC

d_call: NA
j_call: TRBJ1-4
clone_size: NA
v_call: TRBV2
cdr3_aa: CASSVQGEGANEKLFF
cdr3_nt: TGTGCCAGCAGTGTACAGGGAGAGGGAGCTAATGAAAAACTGTTTTTT

d_call: NA
j_call: TRBJ2-2
clone_size: NA
v_call: TRBV9
cdr3_aa: CASSGTDHRDYPGELFF
cdr3_nt: TGTGCCAGCAGCGGAACCGATCACAGGGACTACCCCGGGGAGCTGTTTTTT

d_call: TRBD1
j_call: TRBJ2-5
clone_size: NA
v_call: TRBV19
cdr3_aa: CASSRTPGTGGETQYF
cdr3_nt: TGTGCCAGTAGTCGAACTCCCGGGACAGGGGGAGAGACCCAGTACTTC

d_call: NA
j_call: TRBJ2-7
clone_size: NA
v_call: TRBV6-5
cdr3_aa: CASSPSAVISYEQYF
cdr3_nt: TGTGCCAGCAGTCCCTCTGCGGTTATAAGTTACGAGCAGTACTTC

d_call: TRBD1
j_call: TRBJ2-1
clone_size: once
v_call: TRBV29-1
cdr3_aa: CSVVQGVGEQFF
cdr3_nt: TGCAGCGTTGTACAGGGGGTTGGTGAGCAGTTCTTC

d_call: NA
j_call: TRBJ1-1
clone_size: NA
v_call: TRBV28
cdr3_aa: CASSPWDINEAFF
cdr3_nt: TGTGCCAGCAGTCCCTGGGACATAAACGAAGCTTTCTTT

d_call: NA
j_call: TRBJ2-5
clone_size: NA
v_call: TRBV11-3
cdr3_aa: CASSLSGADGTQYF
cdr3_nt: TGTGCCAGCAGCTTAAGCGGTGCAGATGGGACCCAGTACTTC

d_call: NA
j_call: TRBJ1-1
clone_size: few
v_call: TRBV6-5
cdr3_aa: CASSKQGNTEAFF
cdr3_nt: TGTGCCAGCAGTAAACAGGGGAACACTGAAGCTTTCTTT